The subject of this entry is one T cell receptor (beta chain). The antigen this receptor binds is unknown. No much larger clone is present one base from it, and per-base qualities are unavailable. The library was built by means of bulk RNA-seq. TCRdb shows the sequencer as Illumina HiSeq 2500. The paper's data handling went like this. In the separate targeted TCR-seq dataset, CDR3 sequences were extracted from raw reads and quantified using MiXCR version 2.1.5 with default parameters. In the separate targeted TCR-seq dataset, TCR-beta clones were defined by the combination of V gene, J gene and CDR3 sequence. For the separate targeted TCR-seq dataset, clones with fewer than three counts were filtered out, after which only the 90% most strongly expressed clones in each sample were kept. The separate targeted TCR-seq dataset calculated Treg-Tconv overlap for each tissue as the number of shared clones divided by the total number of Treg clones, multiplied by 100. In-frame beta chains were kept once TCRdb had trimmed the public reads at Q25 with fastp and called clones with MiXCR. Each entry is one CDR3 protein sequence, shown with its most common DNA and genes. These V and J calls derive from TCRdb rather than the authors' analysis. This sample has some 3,000 distinct CDR3 sequences in its table, and about four fifths of those were observed once. Together, the top ten hold about 9.7% of the sample.

For memory conventional CD4 T cells, the sort was based on CD4+ CD45RA- CD25- cells. Each tumor-draining lymph node was classified as non-invaded if metastatic tumor cells were absent and as invaded if metastatic tumor cells were present. T cells were pre-enriched with a Miltenyi Pan T Cell isolation kit before staining and sorting. Immunohistochemistry for estrogen receptor, progesterone receptor, HER2 and Ki-67 was used to characterize the primary tumors. Within a few hours after surgery, the fresh surgical tissue was processed by cutting it into small fragments. Tissue fragments were enzymatically digested with Liberase TL plus DNase for 20 to 25 minutes and were then filtered through a 40-micrometer strainer. After DAPI live/dead staining, cells were sorted on a BD FACS Aria II, reaching about 98-99% purity. The sorted cells were lysed in TCL buffer, and a Norgen Single Cell RNA purification kit, including DNase treatment, was used to purify the RNA.

Sequences SGHTS (CDR1) and YDEGEE (CDR2) are obtained from the germline V gene. The germline ends are 25 bases apart after V is trimmed by 0 bases and J by 0 bases. Its CDR3 holds 21 amino acids, cysteine through phenylalanine. The only DNA kept is the CDR3, 63 bases in frame from the first base. The data belong to a study of draining lymph node invasion in breast cancer (dated by TCRdb to 2019 to 2021). Study-wide context: Nodal metastasis was diagnosed by histology and cytokeratin immunohistochemistry and confirmed by EpCAM/CD45 flow cytometry. A separate targeted assay used bulk TCR-beta CDR3 sequencing to compare sorted memory regulatory T cells with memory conventional CD4 T cells across breast cancer tissues. Each patient contributed matched non-invaded and tumor-invaded tumor-draining lymph nodes plus the primary tumor, profiled for both Treg and Tconv subsets. Lymph nodes from roughly five patients were covered by the separate targeted TCR sequencing, and for three of those patients the primary tumors were sequenced as well. The paper as a whole reports these results and caveats: In each tissue, about 13-22% of Treg TCRs were also present in Tconvs, a finding interpreted as suggesting peripheral induction of Tregs. Tracking the tumor top-100 clones was possible in just a couple of patients. Data could not resolve whether Treg conversion occurred in a given organ or whether converted Tregs recirculated between nodes and tumor. Some of the top 100 tumor clones were detected in invaded and non-invaded nodes, suggesting recirculation between tumor and draining nodes. Across all tissues in the targeted TCR-seq data, Tregs appeared to be more clonally expanded than Tconvs, and both subsets showed lower diversity in tumor than in lymph nodes. TCRs shared between Treg and Tconv subsets were regarded as suggestive, but not proof, of a common clonal origin.

Recombination joined TRBV5-8 with TRBJ1-5, with the D gene not confidently named. Sequenced sample: sorted memory CD4+ effector T cells from a lymph node. This specimen's cell subset or site label, interpreted: CD45RA-negative sorted CD4+ T cells (memory Tconv or effector/memory Treg). This clonotype was obtained from a female donor with luminal breast cancer. The CDR3 protein: CASSLGSGNRGGLYSNQPQHF. The sequence in DNA is TGTGCCAGCAGCTTGGGGTCTGGAAACCGAGGTGGCCTCTATAGCAATCAGCCCCAGCATTTT.